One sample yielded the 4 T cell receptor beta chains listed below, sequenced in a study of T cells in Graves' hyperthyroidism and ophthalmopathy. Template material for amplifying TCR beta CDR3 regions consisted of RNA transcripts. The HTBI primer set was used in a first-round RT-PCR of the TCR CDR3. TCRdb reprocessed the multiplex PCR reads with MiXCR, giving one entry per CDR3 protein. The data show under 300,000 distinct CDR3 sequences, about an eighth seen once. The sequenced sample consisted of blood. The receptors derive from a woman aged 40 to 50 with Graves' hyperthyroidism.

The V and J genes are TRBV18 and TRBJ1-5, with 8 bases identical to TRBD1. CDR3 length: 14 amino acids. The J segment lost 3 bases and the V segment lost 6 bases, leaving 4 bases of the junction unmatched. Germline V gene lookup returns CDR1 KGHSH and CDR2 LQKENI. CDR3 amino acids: CASSKTGDNQPQHF. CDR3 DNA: TGTGCCAGCTCTAAGACAGGGGACAATCAGCCCCAGCATTTT.

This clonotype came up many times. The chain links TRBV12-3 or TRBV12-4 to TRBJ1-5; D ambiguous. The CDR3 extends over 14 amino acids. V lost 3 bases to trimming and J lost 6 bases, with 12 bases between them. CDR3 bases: TGTGCCAGCAGTTTTTCGACACCGCCTCAGCCCCAGCATTTT. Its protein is CASSFSTPPQPQHF.

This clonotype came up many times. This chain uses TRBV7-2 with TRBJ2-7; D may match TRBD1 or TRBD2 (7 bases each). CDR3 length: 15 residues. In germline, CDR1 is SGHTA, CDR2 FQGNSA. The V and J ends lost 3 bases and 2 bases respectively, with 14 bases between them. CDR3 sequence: CASSFGGDSPYEQYF. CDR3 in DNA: TGTGCCAGCAGCTTTGGGGGGGACAGCCCCTACGAGCAGTACTTC.

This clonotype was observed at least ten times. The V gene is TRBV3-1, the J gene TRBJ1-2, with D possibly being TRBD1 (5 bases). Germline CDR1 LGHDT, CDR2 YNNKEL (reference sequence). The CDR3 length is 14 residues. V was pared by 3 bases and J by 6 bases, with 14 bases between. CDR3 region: CASSHVPAGNGYTF. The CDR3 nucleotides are TGTGCCAGCAGCCACGTCCCGGCAGGGAATGGCTACACCTTC. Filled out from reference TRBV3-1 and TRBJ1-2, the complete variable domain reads DTAVSQTPKYLVTQMGNDKSIKCEQNLGHDTMYWYKQDSKKFLKIMFSYNNKELIINETVPNRFSPKSPDKAHLNLHINSLELGDSAVYFCASSHVPAGNGYTFGSGTRLTVV.